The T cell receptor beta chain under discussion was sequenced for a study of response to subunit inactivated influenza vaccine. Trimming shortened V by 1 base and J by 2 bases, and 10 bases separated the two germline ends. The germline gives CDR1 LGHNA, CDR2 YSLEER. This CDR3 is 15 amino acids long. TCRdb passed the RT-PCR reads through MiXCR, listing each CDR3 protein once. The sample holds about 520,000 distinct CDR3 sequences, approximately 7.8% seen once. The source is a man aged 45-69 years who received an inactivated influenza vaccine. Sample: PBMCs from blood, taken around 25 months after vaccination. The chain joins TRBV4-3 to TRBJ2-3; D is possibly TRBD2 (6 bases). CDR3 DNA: TGCGCCAGCAGCCAAGGACTAGGTGACACAGATACGCAGTATTTT. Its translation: CASSQGLGDTDTQYF.